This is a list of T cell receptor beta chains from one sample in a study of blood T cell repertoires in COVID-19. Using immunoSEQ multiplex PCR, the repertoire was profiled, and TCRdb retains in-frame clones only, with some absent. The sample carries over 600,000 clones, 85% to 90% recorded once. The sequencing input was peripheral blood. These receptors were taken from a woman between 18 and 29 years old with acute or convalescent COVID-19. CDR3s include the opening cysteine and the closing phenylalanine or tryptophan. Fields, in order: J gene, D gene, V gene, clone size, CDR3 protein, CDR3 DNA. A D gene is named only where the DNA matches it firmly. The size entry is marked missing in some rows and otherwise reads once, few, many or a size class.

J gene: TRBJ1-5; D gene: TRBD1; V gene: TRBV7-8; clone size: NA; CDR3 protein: CASSTDRGLFQPQHF; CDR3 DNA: TGTGCCAGCAGCACGGACAGGGGGCTTTTTCAGCCCCAGCATTTT
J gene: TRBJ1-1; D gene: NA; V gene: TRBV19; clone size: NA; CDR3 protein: CATSRGGLAEAFF; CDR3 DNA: TGTGCCACCTCTAGGGGGGGGTTGGCTGAAGCTTTCTTT
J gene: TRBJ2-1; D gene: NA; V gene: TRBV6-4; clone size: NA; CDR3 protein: CASIGGGPCNEQFF; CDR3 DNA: TGTGCCAGCATAGGTGGGGGCCCATGCAATGAGCAGTTCTTC
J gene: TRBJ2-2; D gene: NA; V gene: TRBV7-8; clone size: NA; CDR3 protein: CASSPEVGDYTGELFF; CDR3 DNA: TGTGCCAGCAGCCCCGAAGTCGGGGACTACACCGGGGAGCTGTTTTTT
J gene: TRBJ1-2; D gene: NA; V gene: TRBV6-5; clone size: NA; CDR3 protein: CASRPGGTINYGYTF; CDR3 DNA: TGTGCCAGCAGGCCGGGTGGCACCATTAACTATGGCTACACCTTC
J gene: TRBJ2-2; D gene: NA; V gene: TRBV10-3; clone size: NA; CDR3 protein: CAISESELMNGELFF; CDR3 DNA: TGTGCCATCAGTGAGTCTGAGTTAATGAACGGGGAGCTGTTTTTT
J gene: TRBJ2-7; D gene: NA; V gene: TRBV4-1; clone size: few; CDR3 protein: CASSPHLSRLGEQYF; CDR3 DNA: TGCGCCAGCAGCCCTCACCTGAGCCGACTAGGGGAGCAGTACTTC
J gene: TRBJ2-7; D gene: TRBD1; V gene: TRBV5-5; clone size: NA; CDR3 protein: CASSWEQGYEQYF; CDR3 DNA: TGTGCCAGCAGTTGGGAACAGGGGTACGAGCAGTACTTC
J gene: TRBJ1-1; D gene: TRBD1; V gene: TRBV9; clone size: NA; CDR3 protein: CASSPGQVPEAFF; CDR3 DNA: TGTGCCAGCAGCCCGGGACAGGTCCCTGAAGCTTTCTTT
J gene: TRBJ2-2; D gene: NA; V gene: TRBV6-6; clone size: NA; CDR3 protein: CASRGGTTGELFF; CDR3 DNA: TGTGCCAGCAGGGGGGGTACGACCGGGGAGCTGTTTTTT
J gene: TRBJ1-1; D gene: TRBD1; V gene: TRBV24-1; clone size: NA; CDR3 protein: CATTGQGGTEAFF; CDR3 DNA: TGTGCCACCACTGGACAGGGAGGGACTGAAGCTTTCTTT
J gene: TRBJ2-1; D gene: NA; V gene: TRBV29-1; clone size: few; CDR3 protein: CSVSGRAGNEQFF; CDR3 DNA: TGCAGCGTTTCGGGCAGGGCCGGTAATGAGCAGTTCTTC
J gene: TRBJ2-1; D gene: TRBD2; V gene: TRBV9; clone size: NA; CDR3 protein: CASSARLAGGDNEQFF; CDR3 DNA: TGTGCCAGCAGCGCCCGATTGGCGGGGGGGGACAATGAGCAGTTCTTC
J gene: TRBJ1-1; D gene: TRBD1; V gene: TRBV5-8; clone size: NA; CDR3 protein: CASSLGQGEVDTEAFF; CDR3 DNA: TGTGCCAGCAGCTTGGGGCAGGGGGAGGTCGACACTGAAGCTTTCTTT
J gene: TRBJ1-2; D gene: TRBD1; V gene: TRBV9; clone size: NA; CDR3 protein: CASSPGPGQGGYGYTF; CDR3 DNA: TGTGCCAGCAGCCCCGGACCGGGACAGGGAGGCTATGGCTACACCTTC
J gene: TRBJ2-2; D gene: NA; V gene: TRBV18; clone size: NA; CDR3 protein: CASSQGANTGELFF; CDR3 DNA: TGTGCCAGCTCACAGGGAGCGAACACCGGGGAGCTGTTTTTT
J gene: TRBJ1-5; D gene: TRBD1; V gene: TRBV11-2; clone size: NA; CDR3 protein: CASSSQGTGPPPQHF; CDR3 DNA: TGTGCCAGCAGCTCGCAAGGGACAGGGCCTCCTCCCCAGCATTTT
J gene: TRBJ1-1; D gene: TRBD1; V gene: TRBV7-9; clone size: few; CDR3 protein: CASSLGGQEAFF; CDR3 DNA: TGTGCCAGCAGCTTAGGGGGACAGGAAGCTTTCTTT
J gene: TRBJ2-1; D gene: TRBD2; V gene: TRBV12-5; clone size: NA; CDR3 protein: CASGLGTSGGNEQFF; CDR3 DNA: TGTGCTAGTGGTTTGGGGACTAGCGGGGGGAATGAGCAGTTCTTC
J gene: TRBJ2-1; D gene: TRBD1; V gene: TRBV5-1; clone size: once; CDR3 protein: CASSLTGGSYNEQFF; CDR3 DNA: TGCGCCAGCAGCTTGACAGGGGGCTCCTACAATGAGCAGTTCTTC
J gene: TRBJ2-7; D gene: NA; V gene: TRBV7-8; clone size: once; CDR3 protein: CASSLGFALFGEQYF; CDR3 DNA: TGTGCCAGCAGCTTAGGGTTTGCACTTTTTGGCGAGCAGTACTTC
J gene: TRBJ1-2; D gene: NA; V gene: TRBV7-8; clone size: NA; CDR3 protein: CASSTLPEANYGYTF; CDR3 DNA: TGTGCCAGCAGCACCCTTCCGGAGGCTAACTATGGCTACACCTTC
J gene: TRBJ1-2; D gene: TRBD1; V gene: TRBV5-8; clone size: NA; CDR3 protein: CASSLGQGIYGYTF; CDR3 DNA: TGTGCCAGCAGCTTGGGACAGGGGATCTATGGCTACACCTTC
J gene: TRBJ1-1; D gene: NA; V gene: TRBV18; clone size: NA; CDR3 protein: CASSRERDTEAFF; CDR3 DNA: TGTGCCAGCTCGAGGGAAAGGGACACTGAAGCTTTCTTT
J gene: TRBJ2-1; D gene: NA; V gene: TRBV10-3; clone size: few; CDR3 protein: CATFHRGGSNEQFF; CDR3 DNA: TGTGCCACTTTCCACAGGGGGGGCTCGAATGAGCAGTTCTTC
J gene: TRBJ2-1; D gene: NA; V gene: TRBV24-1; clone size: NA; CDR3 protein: CATSEANEQFF; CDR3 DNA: TGTGCCACCAGTGAGGCCAATGAGCAGTTCTTC
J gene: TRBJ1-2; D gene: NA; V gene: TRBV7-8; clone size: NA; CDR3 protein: CASSLGRYRPLYGYTF; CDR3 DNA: TGTGCCAGCAGCTTGGGGAGGTACAGACCTCTATATGGCTACACCTTC
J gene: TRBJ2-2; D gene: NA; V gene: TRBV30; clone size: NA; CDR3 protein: CAWSIGGGTGELFF; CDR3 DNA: TGTGCCTGGAGTATAGGGGGTGGGACCGGGGAGCTGTTTTTT
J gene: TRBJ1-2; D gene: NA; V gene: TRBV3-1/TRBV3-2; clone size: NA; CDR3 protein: CASSRGANYGYTF; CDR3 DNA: TGTGCCAGCTCCCGCGGAGCTAACTATGGCTACACCTTC
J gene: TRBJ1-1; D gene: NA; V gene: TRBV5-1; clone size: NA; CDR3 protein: CASSFSPNTEAFF; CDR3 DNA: TGCGCCAGCAGCTTTAGCCCGAACACTGAAGCTTTCTTT
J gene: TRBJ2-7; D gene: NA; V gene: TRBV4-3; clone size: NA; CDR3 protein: CASSQYVTGISSYEQYF; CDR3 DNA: TGCGCCAGCAGCCAATATGTAACAGGGATTAGCTCCTACGAGCAGTACTTC
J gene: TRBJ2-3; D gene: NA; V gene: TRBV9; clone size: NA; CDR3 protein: CASSAGYSTDTQYF; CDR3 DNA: TGTGCCAGCAGCGCAGGGTATAGCACAGATACGCAGTATTTT
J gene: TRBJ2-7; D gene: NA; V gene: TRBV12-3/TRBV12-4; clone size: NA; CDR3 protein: CASSARQAYEQYF; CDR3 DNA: TGTGCCAGCAGCGCAAGACAGGCGTACGAGCAGTACTTC
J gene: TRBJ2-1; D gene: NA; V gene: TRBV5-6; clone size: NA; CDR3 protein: CASSLYFMAGSNEQFF; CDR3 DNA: TGTGCCAGCAGCTTGTATTTTATGGCGGGGAGCAATGAGCAGTTCTTC
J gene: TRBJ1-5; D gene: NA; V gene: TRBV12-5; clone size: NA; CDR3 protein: CASASGWGNQPQHF; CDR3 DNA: TGTGCTAGTGCCTCAGGGTGGGGCAATCAGCCCCAGCATTTT
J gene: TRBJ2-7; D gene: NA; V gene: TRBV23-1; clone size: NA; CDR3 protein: CATYGERSHEQYF; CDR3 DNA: TGCGCCACTTATGGTGAGAGGTCCCACGAGCAGTACTTC
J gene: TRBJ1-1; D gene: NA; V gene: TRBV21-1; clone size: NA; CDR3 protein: CASSKVAENTEAFF; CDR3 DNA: TGTGCCAGCAGCAAAGTAGCAGAGAACACTGAAGCTTTCTTT
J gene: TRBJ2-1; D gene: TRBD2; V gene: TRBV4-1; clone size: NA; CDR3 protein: CASSQDRLAGGRYNEQFF; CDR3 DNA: TGCGCCAGCAGCCAAGACCGGCTAGCGGGGGGGCGGTACAATGAGCAGTTCTTC
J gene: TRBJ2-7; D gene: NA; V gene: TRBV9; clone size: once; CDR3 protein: CASSVGVSGYEQYF; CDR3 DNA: TGTGCCAGCAGCGTAGGCGTAAGCGGATACGAGCAGTACTTC
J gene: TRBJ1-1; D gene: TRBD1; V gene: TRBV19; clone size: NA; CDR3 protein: CASKTGGSNTEAFF; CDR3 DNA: TGTGCCAGTAAAACAGGGGGAAGCAACACTGAAGCTTTCTTT
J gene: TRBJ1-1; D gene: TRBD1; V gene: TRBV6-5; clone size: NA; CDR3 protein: CASSYQGGATEAFF; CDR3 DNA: TGTGCCAGCAGTTACCAGGGGGGCGCCACTGAAGCTTTCTTT
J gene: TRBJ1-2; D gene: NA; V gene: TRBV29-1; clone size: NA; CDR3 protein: CSVEAGVSLQGYTF; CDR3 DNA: TGCAGCGTTGAGGCAGGGGTTAGCCTTCAGGGCTACACCTTC
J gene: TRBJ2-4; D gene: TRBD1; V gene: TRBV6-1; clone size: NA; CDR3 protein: CASSEVVGQGAIIAKNIQYF; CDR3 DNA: TGTGCCAGCAGTGAAGTTGTTGGACAGGGGGCTATTATAGCCAAAAACATTCAGTACTTC
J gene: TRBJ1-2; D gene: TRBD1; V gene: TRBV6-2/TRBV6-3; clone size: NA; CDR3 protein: CASSQTGGYGYTF; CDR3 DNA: TGTGCCAGCAGCCAGACAGGGGGCTATGGCTACACCTTC
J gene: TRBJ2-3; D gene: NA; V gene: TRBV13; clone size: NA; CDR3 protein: CASSLQGTDTQYF; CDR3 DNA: TGTGCCAGCAGCTTACAGGGTACAGATACGCAGTATTTT
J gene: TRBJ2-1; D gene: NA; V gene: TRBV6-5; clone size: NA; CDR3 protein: CASSPPGLAHEQFF; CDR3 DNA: TGTGCCAGCAGTCCCCCGGGACTGGCTCATGAGCAGTTCTTC
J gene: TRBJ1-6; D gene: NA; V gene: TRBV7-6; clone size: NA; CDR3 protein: CASSPLGRGTNSPLHF; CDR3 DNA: TGTGCCAGCAGCCCCCTCGGCCGGGGAACGAATTCACCCCTCCACTTT
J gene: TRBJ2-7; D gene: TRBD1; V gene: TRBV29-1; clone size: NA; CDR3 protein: CSGGTGDEQYF; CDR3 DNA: TGCAGCGGGGGGACAGGGGACGAGCAGTACTTC
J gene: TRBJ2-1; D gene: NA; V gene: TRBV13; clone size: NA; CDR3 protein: CASSLPLDNEQFF; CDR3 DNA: TGTGCCAGCAGCCTCCCCCTAGACAATGAGCAGTTCTTC
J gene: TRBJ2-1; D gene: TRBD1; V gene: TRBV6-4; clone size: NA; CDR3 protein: CASSPDRGETYNEQFF; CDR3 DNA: TGTGCCAGCAGTCCGGACAGGGGTGAGACCTACAATGAGCAGTTCTTC
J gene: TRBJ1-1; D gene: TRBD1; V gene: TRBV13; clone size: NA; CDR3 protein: CASSIPRGQGGNTEAFF; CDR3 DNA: TGTGCCAGCAGCATCCCACGGGGGCAGGGGGGGAACACTGAAGCTTTCTTT
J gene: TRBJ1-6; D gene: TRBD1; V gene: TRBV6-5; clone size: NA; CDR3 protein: CASSSTGGTSPLHF; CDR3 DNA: TGTGCCAGCAGTTCGACAGGGGGGACTTCACCCCTCCACTTT
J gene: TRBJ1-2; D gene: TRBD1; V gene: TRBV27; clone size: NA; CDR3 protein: CASSSRQGPGTF; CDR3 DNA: TGTGCCAGCAGTTCTCGACAGGGTCCGGGGACCTTC
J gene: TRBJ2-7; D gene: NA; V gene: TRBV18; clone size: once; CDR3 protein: CASSPDRYGREQYF; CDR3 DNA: TGTGCCAGCTCACCAGACAGGTACGGCCGCGAGCAGTACTTC
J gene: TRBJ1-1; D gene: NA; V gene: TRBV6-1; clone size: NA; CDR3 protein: CASSEARLGLQEGAFF; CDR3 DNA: TGTGCCAGCAGTGAAGCGCGTTTGGGGCTCCAGGAAGGAGCTTTCTTT
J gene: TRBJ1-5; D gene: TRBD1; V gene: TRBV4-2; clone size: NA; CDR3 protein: CASSQVGTVHQPQHF; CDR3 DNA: TGTGCCAGCAGCCAAGTCGGGACAGTCCATCAGCCCCAGCATTTT
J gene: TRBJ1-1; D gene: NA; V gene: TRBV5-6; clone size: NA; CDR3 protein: CASSLEKQANTEAFF; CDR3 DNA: TGTGCCAGCAGCTTGGAAAAACAGGCGAACACTGAAGCTTTCTTT
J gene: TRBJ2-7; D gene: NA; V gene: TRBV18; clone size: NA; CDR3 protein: CASSTTGLSYEQYF; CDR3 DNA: TGTGCCAGCTCTACGACAGGTCTCTCCTACGAGCAGTACTTC
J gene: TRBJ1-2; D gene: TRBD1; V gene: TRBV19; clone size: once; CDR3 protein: CASSMLTLTLGTGGYGYTF; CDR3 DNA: TGTGCCAGTAGTATGCTTACTCTAACCCTGGGGACAGGGGGTTATGGCTACACCTTC